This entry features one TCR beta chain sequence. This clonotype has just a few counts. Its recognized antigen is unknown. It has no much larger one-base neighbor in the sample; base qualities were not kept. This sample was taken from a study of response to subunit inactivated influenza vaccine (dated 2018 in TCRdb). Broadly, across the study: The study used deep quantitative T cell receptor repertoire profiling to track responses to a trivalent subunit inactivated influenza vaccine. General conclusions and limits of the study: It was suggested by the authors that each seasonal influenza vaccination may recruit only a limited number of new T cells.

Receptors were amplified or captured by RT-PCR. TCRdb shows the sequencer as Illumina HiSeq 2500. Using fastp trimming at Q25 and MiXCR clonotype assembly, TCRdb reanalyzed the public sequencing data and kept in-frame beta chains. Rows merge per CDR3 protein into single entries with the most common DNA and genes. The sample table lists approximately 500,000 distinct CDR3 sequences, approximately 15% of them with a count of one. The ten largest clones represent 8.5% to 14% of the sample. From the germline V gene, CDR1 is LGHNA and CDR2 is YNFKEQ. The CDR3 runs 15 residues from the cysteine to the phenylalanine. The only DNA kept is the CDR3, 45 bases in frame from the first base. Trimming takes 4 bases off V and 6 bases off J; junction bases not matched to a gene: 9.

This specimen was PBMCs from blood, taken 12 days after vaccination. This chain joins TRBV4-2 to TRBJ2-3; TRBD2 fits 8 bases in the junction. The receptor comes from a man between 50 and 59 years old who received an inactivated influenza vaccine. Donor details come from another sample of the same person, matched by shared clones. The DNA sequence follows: TGTGCCAGCAGCCTCAAAGCGGGGGTAGGGGATACGCAGTATTTT. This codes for CASSLKAGVGDTQYF.